This T cell receptor beta chain stems from a study of CD8 T cells in ankylosing spondylitis. This clonotype was recorded many times. Its antigen is not identified. As the method for making TCR beta libraries, quantitative 5'-RACE with molecular barcodes was used. In TCRdb, the 5' RACE reads were re-called with MiXCR into one record per CDR3 protein. The sample holds about 460,000 distinct CDR3 sequences, 5.3% seen once. Findings and limits, study-wide: Made up of several highly homologous variants, a TCR beta motif appeared characteristic of ankylosing spondylitis blood. Before this, some motif variants had been reported in reactive arthritis synovial fluid and blood. Disease-linked clones were CD8+ and relatively rare in peripheral blood.

The ends lost 7 bases at V and 9 bases at J; junction bases unmatched: 14. Germline assignment: CDR1 MNHNS and CDR2 SASEGT. CDR3 length equals 15 residues. Sequenced sample: blood, either unsorted or a sorted T cell fraction (not recorded which). This sequence joins TRBV6-1 and TRBJ2-1; 8 bases are a match to TRBD2. This receptor was identified in a male donor with ankylosing spondylitis. CDR3 protein: CASTPRASGWGEQFF. CDR3 DNA sequence: TGTGCCAGCACCCCACGGGCTAGCGGGTGGGGTGAGCAGTTCTTC.